This T cell receptor beta chain was recovered during a study of cytomegalovirus exposure and HLA in healthy donors. About the research overall: As an earlier analysis found, some 180 million T cells yielded 117 million unique TCR beta sequences. Assignment to the Caucasian-associated ancestry cluster applied to less than 85% of the roughly 400 genotyped donors.

Study results and caveats: Most of the TCR beta V segments (in an earlier analysis) were productive either about 87% or about 30% of the time. What was likely a sequencing artifact was a cluster of highly shared sequence variants.

V was shortened by 4 bases and J by 0 bases, with 29 bases between the two germline ends. The CDR3 covers 21 residues. The PCR ran on 60 Vbeta and 13 Jbeta primers. Measured with immunoSEQ multiplex PCR; TCRdb has only the in-frame clones, and not every one. The data show approximately 100,000 clones, roughly 67% seen once. Remarks on this clone: The antigen is undetermined.

The clonotype comes from a human donor in good health. The sequenced sample was PBMCs. V is TRBV5-3 and J is TRBJ1-5; TRBD1 is a possible D gene (6 bases). TRBV5-3 is an open reading frame whose function is uncertain. In DNA form, the CDR3 reads TGTGCCAGAAGCCCTTCAGGGAGGGGGGGGAACCCTCATTATAGCAATCAGCCCCAGCATTTT. Amino acids: CARSPSGRGGNPHYSNQPQHF.